This TCR beta chain is from a study of cytomegalovirus exposure and HLA in healthy donors. Vbeta (60) and Jbeta (13) primers were used in the PCR. Clones were read by immunoSEQ multiplex PCR, and TCRdb kept only the in-frame ones, dropping some. The table has about 140,000 clones, approximately 79% seen once; the top ten hold roughly 2.9%. Worth noting for this clone: The antigen remains undetermined.

This CDR3 contains 14 residues. Trimming cost V 2 bases and J 4 bases, with 9 bases left between them. From germline, CDR1 is SGHRS and CDR2 YFSETQ. Study outcomes and limitations: Several of the most significant clusters appeared, in a later analysis, to be linked to common viral pathogens. TCR beta V segments were, for the most part, productive about 87% or about 30% of the time in an earlier analysis.

The J gene is TRBJ2-2, the V gene TRBV5-1; D unresolved. Sequenced: PBMCs. The receptor was derived from a woman younger than 45 in good health and CMV-seronegative. The CDR3 sequence is CASSFTVITGELFF. DNA for the CDR3: TGCGCCAGCAGCTTTACGGTCATCACCGGGGAGCTGTTTTTT. Full variable domain (remainder filled in from reference TRBV5-1 and TRBJ2-2): KAGVTQTPRYLIKTRGQQVTLSCSPISGHRSVSWYQQTPGQGLQFLFEYFSETQRNKGNFPGRFSGRQFSNSRSEMNVSTLELGDSALYLCASSFTVITGELFFGEGSRLTVL.